A single sample is the source of the 9 T cell receptor beta chains below, sequenced in a study of T cell repertoires in cytomegalovirus infection. Using its own MiXCR run on the reads, TCRdb lists one record per CDR3 protein. The table lists some 310,000 distinct CDR3 sequences, 25% of them singletons, with 10% to 15% in the top ten. Their cognate antigens are unknown. This sample comprised cultured PBMCs, obtained from culture after CMV antigen stimulation. These receptors were obtained from a human donor in good health (CMV status not recorded). Some clones in this sample may be carry-over from other donors' samples.

This clonotype was detected ten times or more. The rearrangement uses TRBV7-2 and TRBJ2-1; possibly TRBD1 for D (5 bases). This CDR3 is 16 amino acids long. The germline gives CDR1 SGHTA, CDR2 FQGNSA. V lost 6 bases and J lost 0, with 15 bases in between. This chain's CDR3 is CASSSLRTRSYNEQFF. In DNA form, the CDR3 reads TGTGCCAGCAGTTCTTTGCGGACACGCTCCTACAATGAGCAGTTCTTC.

There are many counts of this clonotype. This chain uses TRBV19 with TRBJ2-5, with 8 bases identical to TRBD2. The CDR3 covers 14 residues. Germline CDR1 and CDR2: LNHDA and SQIVND (reference sequence). V lost 5 bases to trimming and J lost 1 base; unmatched junction nucleotides: 3. The CDR3 protein is CASSFREGQETQYF. Here the CDR3 DNA reads TGTGCCAGTAGTTTCCGGGAGGGCCAAGAGACCCAGTACTTC.

This chain uses TRBV6-1 with TRBJ2-7; 7 nucleotides match TRBD2. Germline loops: CDR1 MNHNS, CDR2 SASEGT. V trimming: 5 bases; J trimming: 4 bases; junction bases outside the gene matches: 5. The CDR3 spans 13 residues. DNA of the CDR3: TGTGCCAGCAGTTGGGACTACCAGTACGAGCAGTACTTC. This sequence encodes CASSWDYQYEQYF.

V usage is TRBV20-1 and J usage is TRBJ1-3, with D possibly matching TRBD1 (6 bases). V was pared by 3 bases and J by 0 bases, with 9 bases between. The germline V gene encodes CDR1 DFQATT and CDR2 SNEGSKA (reference sequence). CDR3 length equals 14 residues. CDR3 DNA: TGCAGTGCTAGTGACAGGAACTCTGGAAACACCATATATTTT. It specifies CSASDRNSGNTIYF.

This clonotype was recorded many times. CDR3 DNA sequence: TGTGCCAGCAGGCGTCGACTAGCGGGGGGCTACGAGCAGTACTTC. Amino acids: CASRRRLAGGYEQYF. The chain joins TRBV28 to TRBJ2-7, with TRBD2 matching 13 bases. V lost 6 bases to trimming and J lost 3 bases; unmatched junction nucleotides: 5. The V gene's germline CDR1 is MDHEN and CDR2 SYDVKM. The CDR3 consists of 15 residues.

This clonotype was found a few times. The chain joins TRBV5-1 to TRBJ2-6, with a tentative D call TRBD1 (6 bases). Trimming took 2 bases from V and 1 from J, leaving 13 bases between them. This CDR3 is built from 17 residues. Germline loops: CDR1 SGHRS, CDR2 YFSETQ. The CDR3 DNA reads as TGCGCCAGCAGCTTACAGGGTAGGGGTTCTGGGGCCAACGTCCTGACTTTC. Translated: CASSLQGRGSGANVLTF.

This chain joins TRBV6-5 and TRBJ2-3; 14 bases match TRBD2. The CDR3 is 15 residues long. Germline V gene sequence: CDR1 MNHEY, CDR2 SVGAGI. The ends lost 6 bases at V and 5 bases at J; junction bases unmatched: 4. CDR3 DNA: TGTGCCAGCAGCCGCGGGACTAGCGGGAGAGATACGCAGTATTTT. Amino acid sequence: CASSRGTSGRDTQYF.

This clonotype was detected only a few times. This chain connects TRBV6-1 to TRBJ2-5, with D possibly TRBD1 on 6 matching bases. Looked up from germline, CDR1 is MNHNS and CDR2 is SASEGT. Trimming shortened V by 2 bases and J by 5 bases, and 24 bases separated the two germline ends. CDR3 length equals 18 residues. The CDR3 is CASSEHLTGSPKGETQYF. The CDR3 DNA follows: TGTGCCAGCAGTGAACATTTGACAGGTTCACCTAAGGGGGAGACCCAGTACTTC.

The rearrangement joins TRBV7-2 to TRBJ1-1; D uncertain. The CDR3 has 13 amino acids. V was shortened by 7 bases and J by 0 bases, with 9 bases between the two germline ends. CDR1 is SGHTA, CDR2 FQGNSA, per germline. CDR3 DNA: TGTGCCAGCACCCAACAGCTGAACACTGAAGCTTTCTTT. This codes for CASTQQLNTEAFF.